Reported below is one TCR beta chain. Its matching antigen is unknown. CDR1 is MNHEY and CDR2 is SVGAGI in the germline V gene. This CDR3 region has 15 residues. Trimming shortened V by 10 bases and J by 3 bases, and 21 bases separated the two germline ends. These data belong to a study of Ad26.COV2.S vaccination and SARS-CoV-2 variants. Here immunoSEQ multiplex PCR was the method, and the copy in TCRdb shows in-frame clones only, minus some. The sample holds some 350,000 clones, roughly 94% seen once. Findings and limits, study-wide: Reports say spike-specific CD8+ and CD4+ T cell responses covered substantial breadth after vaccination. It was found that vaccine and placebo recipients had similar non-spike TCR breadth. Measures of TCR breadth and depth may have fallen short of total T cell responses. People given the vaccine had a wider spike-specific TCR breadth than placebo recipients did.

The receptor was derived from a human donor who had recovered from COVID-19. This chain joins TRBV6-5 and TRBJ1-1; D not resolved. Sequenced material: peripheral blood, taken after recovery from COVID-19. Here the CDR3 reads CATPDLDGRYTEAFF. The CDR3 DNA reads as TGTGCCACTCCCGACCTTGACGGGCGTTACACTGAAGCTTTCTTT.